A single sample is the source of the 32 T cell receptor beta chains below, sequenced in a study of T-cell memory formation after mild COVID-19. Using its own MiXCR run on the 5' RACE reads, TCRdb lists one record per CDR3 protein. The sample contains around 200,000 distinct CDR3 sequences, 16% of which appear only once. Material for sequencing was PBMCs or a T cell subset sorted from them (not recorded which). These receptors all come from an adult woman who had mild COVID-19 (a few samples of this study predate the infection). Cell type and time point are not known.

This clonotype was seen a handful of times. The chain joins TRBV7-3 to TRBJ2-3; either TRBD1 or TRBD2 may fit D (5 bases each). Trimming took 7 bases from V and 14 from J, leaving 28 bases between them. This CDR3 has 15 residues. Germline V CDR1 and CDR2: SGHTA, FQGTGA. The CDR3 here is CASIQGPGTSRPGYF. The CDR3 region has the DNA TGTGCCAGCATTCAGGGTCCCGGGACCTCCCGACCGGGGTATTTT.

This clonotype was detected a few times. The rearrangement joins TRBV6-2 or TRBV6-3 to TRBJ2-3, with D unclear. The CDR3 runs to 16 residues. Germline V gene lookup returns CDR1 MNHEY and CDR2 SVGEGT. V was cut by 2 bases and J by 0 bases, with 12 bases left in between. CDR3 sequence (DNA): TGTGCCAGCAGTTACGGGCATGGCAGGAGCACAGATACGCAGTATTTT. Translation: CASSYGHGRSTDTQYF.

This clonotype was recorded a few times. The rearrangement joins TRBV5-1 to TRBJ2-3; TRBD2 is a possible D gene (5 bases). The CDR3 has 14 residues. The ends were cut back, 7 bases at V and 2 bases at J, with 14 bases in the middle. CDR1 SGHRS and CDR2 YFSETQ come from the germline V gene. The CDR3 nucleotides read TGCGCCAGCGGAGGAAGGGAGTACACAGATACGCAGTATTTT. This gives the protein CASGGREYTDTQYF. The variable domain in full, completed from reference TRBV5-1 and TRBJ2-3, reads KAGVTQTPRYLIKTRGQQVTLSCSPISGHRSVSWYQQTPGQGLQFLFEYFSETQRNKGNFPGRFSGRQFSNSRSEMNVSTLELGDSALYLCASGGREYTDTQYFGPGTRLTVL.

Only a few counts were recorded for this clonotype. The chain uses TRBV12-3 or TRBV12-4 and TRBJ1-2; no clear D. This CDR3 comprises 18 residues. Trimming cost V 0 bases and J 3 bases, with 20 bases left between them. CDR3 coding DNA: TGTGCCAGCAGTTTAGCCGAATGGAAACAAGTGACCCACTATGGCTACACCTTC. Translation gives CASSLAEWKQVTHYGYTF.

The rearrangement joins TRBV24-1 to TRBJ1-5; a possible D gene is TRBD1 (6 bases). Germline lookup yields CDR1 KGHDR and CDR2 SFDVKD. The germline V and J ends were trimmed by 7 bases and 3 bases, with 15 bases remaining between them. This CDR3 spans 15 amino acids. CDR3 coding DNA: TGTGCCACCAGCCGTGCGGGGGCCGTCAATCAGCCCCAGCATTTT. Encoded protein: CATSRAGAVNQPQHF.

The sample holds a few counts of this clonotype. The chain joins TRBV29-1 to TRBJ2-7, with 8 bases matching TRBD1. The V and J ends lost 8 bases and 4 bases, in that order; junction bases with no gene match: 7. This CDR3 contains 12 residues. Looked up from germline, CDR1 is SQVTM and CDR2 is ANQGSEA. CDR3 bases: TGCAGCAAGGGACAGGCGCAGTACGAGCAGTACTTC. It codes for CSKGQAQYEQYF.

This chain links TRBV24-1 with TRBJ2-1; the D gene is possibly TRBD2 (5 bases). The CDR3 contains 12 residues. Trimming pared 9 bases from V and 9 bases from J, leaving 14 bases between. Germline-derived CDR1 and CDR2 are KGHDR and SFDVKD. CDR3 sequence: CATGEAVAEQFF. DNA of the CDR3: TGTGCCACCGGGGAAGCGGTGGCTGAGCAGTTCTTC.

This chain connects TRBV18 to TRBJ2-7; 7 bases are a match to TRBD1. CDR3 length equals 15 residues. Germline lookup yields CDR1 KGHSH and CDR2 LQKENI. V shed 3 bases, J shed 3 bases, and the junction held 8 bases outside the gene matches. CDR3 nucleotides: TGTGCCAGCTCACCTTACAGGGGTGGCTTCTACGAGCAGTACTTC. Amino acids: CASSPYRGGFYEQYF. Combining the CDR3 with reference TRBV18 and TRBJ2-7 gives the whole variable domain NAGVMQNPRHLVRRRGQEARLRCSPMKGHSHVYWYRQLPEEGLKFMVYLQKENIIDESGMPKERFSAEFPKEGPSILRIQQVVRGDSAAYFCASSPYRGGFYEQYFGPGTRLTVT.

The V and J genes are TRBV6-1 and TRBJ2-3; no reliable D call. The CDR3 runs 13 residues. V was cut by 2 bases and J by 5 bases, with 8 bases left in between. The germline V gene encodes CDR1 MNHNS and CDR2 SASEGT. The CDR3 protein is CASSENPLDTQYF. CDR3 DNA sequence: TGTGCCAGCAGTGAAAACCCCCTAGATACGCAGTATTTT.

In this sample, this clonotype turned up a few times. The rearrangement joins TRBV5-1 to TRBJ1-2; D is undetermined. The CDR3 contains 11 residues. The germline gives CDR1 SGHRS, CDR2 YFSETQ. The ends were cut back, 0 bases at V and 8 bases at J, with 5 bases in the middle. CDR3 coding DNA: TGCGCCAGCAGCTTGGAAGGGGGCTACACCTTC. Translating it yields CASSLEGGYTF.

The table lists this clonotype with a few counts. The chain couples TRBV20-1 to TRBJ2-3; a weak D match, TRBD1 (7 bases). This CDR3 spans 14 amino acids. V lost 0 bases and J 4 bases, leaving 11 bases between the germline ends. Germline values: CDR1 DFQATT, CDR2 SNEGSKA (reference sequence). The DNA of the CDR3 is TGCAGTGCTAGAGATTTCAGGGGGGCAGATACGCAGTATTTT. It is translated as CSARDFRGADTQYF.

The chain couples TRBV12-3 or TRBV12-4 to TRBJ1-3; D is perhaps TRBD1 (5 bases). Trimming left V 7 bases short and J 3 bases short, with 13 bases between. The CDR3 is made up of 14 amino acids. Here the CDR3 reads CASTADSNGNTIYF. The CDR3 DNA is TGTGCCAGCACCGCCGACAGTAATGGAAACACCATATATTTT.

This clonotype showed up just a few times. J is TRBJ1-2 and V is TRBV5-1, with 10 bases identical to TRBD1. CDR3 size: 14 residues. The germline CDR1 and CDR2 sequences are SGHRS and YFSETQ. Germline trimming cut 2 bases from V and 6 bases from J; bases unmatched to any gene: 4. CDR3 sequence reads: CASSFRTGGDGYTF. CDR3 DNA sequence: TGCGCCAGCAGCTTCCGGACAGGGGGAGATGGCTACACCTTC. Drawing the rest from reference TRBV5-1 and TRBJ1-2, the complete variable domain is KAGVTQTPRYLIKTRGQQVTLSCSPISGHRSVSWYQQTPGQGLQFLFEYFSETQRNKGNFPGRFSGRQFSNSRSEMNVSTLELGDSALYLCASSFRTGGDGYTFGSGTRLTVV.

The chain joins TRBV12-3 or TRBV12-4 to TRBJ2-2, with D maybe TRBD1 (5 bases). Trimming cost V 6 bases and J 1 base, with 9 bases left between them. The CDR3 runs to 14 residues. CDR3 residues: CASRKDKNTGELFF. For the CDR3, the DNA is TGTGCCAGCAGGAAGGACAAGAACACCGGGGAGCTGTTTTTT.

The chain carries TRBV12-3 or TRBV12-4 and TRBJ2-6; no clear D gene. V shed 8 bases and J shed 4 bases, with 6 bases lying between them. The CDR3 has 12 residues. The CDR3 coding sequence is TGTGCCAGCTTCGCCGGGGCCAACGTCCTGACTTTC. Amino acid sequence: CASFAGANVLTF.

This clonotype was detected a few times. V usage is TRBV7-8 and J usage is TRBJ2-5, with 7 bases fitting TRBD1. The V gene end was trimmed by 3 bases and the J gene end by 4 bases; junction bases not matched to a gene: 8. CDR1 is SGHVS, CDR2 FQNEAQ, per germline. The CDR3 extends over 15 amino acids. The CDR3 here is CASSFTGVTRETQYF. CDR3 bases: TGTGCCAGCAGCTTTACAGGGGTTACCAGAGAGACCCAGTACTTC.

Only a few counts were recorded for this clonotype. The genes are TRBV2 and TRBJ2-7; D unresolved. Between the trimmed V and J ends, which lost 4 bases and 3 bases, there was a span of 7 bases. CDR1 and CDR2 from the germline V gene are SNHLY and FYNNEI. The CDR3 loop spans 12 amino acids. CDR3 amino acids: CASSGQNYEQYF. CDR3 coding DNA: TGTGCCAGCAGTGGACAAAACTACGAGCAGTACTTC.

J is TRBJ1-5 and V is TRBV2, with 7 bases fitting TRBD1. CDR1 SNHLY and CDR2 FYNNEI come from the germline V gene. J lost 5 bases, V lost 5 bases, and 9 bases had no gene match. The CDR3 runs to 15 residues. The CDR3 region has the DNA TGTGCCAGCAGTAGACAGGGCCTAAACTATCAGCCCCAGCATTTT. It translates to CASSRQGLNYQPQHF.

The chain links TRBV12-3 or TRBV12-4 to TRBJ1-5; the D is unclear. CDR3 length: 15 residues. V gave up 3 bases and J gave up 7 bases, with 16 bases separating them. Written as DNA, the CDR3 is TGTGCCAGCAGTTTGAGCGCTGGGCCGGGCCAGCCCCAGCATTTT. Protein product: CASSLSAGPGQPQHF.

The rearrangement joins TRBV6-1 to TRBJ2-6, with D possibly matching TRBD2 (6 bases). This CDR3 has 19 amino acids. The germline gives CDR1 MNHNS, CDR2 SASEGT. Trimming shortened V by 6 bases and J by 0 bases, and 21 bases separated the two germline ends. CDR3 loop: CASRDLGRGTPSGANVLTF. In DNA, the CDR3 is TGTGCCAGCAGGGATCTCGGGAGAGGAACCCCCTCTGGGGCCAACGTCCTGACTTTC.

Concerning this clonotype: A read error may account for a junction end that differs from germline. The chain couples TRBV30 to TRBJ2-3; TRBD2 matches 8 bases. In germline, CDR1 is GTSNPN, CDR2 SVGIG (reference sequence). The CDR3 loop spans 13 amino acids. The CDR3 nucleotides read TGTGCCTGGAGTGGGACTAGCACAAATACGCAGTATTTT. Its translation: CAWSGTSTNTQYF.

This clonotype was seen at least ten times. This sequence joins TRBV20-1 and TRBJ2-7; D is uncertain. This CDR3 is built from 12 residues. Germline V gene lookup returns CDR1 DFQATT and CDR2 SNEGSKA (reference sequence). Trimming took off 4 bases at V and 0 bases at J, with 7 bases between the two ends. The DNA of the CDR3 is TGCAGTGCTACCCAAACCTCCTACGAGCAGTACTTC. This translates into CSATQTSYEQYF.

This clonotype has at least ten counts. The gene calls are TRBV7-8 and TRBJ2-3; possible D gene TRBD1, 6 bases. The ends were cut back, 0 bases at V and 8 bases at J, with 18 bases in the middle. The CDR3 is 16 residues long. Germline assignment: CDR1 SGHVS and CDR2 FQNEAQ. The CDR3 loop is CASSLARSNTQGTQYF. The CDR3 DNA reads TGTGCCAGCAGCTTAGCGCGGTCAAACACACAGGGTACGCAGTATTTT.

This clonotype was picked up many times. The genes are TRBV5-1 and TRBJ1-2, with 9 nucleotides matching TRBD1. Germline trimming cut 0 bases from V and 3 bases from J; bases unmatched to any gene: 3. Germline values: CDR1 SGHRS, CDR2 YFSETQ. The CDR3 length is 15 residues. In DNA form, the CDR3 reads TGCGCCAGCAGCTTGGCCGGGACAGGGTACTATGGCTACACCTTC. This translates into CASSLAGTGYYGYTF.

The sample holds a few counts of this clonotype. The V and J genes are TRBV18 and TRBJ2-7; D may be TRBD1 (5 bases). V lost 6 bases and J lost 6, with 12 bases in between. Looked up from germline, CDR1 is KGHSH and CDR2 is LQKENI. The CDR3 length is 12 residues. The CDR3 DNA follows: TGTGCCAGCTCGCCGTCCAGGGTCGAGCAGTACTTC. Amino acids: CASSPSRVEQYF.

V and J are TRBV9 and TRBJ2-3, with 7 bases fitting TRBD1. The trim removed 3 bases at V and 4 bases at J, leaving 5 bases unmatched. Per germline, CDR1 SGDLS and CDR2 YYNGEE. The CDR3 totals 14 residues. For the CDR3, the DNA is TGTGCCAGCAGCGCCAGGGGGTCCGCAGATACGCAGTATTTT. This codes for CASSARGSADTQYF.

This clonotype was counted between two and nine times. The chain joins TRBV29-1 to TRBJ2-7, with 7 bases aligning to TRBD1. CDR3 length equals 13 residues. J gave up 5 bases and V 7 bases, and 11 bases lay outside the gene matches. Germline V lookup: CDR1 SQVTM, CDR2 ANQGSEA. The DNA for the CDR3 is TGCAGCGCCCGGACAGGATCCCCGGACGAGCAGTACTTC. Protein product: CSARTGSPDEQYF.

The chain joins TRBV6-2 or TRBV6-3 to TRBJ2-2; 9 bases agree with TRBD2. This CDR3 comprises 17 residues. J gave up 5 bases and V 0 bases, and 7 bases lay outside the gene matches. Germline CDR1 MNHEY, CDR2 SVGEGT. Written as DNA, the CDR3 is TGTGCCAGCAGTTACTCGATGGTAGCGGGAGCAACCGGGGAGCTGTTTTTT. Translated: CASSYSMVAGATGELFF.

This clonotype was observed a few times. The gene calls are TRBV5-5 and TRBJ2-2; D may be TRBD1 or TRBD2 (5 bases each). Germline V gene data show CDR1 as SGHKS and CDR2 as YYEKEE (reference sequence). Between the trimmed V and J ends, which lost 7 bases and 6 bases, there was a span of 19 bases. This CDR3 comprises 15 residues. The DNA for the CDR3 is TGTGCCAGCTCCTGGGAGAGGGGACCGGCCGGGGAGCTGTTTTTT. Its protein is CASSWERGPAGELFF.

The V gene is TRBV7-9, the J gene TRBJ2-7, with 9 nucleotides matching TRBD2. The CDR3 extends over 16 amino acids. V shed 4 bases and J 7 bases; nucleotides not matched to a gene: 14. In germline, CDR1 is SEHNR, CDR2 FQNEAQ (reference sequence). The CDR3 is CASSSTLLAGVGEQYF. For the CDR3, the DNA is TGTGCCAGCAGCTCTACACTCTTAGCGGGAGTGGGTGAGCAGTACTTC.

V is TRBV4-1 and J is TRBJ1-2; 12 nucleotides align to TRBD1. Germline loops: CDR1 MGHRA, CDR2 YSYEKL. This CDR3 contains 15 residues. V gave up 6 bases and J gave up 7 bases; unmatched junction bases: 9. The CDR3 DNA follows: TGCGCCAGCAGACCCACGGGACAGGGGGCGCCTGGCTACACCTTC. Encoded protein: CASRPTGQGAPGYTF.

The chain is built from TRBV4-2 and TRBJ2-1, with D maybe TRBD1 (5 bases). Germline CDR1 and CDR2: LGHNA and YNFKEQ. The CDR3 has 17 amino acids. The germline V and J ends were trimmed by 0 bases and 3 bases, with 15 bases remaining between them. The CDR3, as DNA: TGTGCCAGCAGCCAAGATGGCGGCAGGGTAATCTACAATGAGCAGTTCTTC. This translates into CASSQDGGRVIYNEQFF.